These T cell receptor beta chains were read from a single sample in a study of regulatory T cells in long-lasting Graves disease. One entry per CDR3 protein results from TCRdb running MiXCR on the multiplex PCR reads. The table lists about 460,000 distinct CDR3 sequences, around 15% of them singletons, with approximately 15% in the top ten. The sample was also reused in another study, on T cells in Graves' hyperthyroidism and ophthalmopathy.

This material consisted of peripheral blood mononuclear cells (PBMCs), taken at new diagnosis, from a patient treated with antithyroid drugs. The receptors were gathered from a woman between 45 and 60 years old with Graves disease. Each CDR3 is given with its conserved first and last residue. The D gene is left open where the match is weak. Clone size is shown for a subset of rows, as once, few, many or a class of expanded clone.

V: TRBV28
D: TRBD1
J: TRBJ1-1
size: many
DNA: TGTGCCAGCAGTCCGGGACAGGAGGGGAACACTGAAGCTTTCTTT
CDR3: CASSPGQEGNTEAFF

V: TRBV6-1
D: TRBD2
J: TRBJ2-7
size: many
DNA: TGTGCCAGCAAAATGACGACTAGCGGGAGCTACGAGCAGTACTTC
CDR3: CASKMTTSGSYEQYF

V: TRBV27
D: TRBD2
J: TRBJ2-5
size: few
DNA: TGTGCCAGCAGTTTATCCACTAGCGGGAGTTTAGAGACCCAGTACTTC
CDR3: CASSLSTSGSLETQYF

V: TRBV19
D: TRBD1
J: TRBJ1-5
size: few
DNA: TGTGCCAGTAGTACTACCTGGACAGGGAATGAGCCCCAGCATTTT
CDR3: CASSTTWTGNEPQHF

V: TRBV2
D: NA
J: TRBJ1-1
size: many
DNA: TGTGCCAGCATGGTCCCGGGGGCCGTAAACACTGAAGCTTTCTTT
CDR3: CASMVPGAVNTEAFF

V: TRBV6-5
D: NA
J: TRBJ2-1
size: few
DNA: TGTGCCAGCAGTTACTCGTACACCTACAATGAGCAGTTCTTC
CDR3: CASSYSYTYNEQFF

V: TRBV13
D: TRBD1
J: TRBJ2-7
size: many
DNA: TGTGCCAGCAGCAAAAGAAGACAGGGGGGCTACGAGCAGTACTTC
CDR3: CASSKRRQGGYEQYF

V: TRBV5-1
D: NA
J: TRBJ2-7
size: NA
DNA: TGTGCCAGCAGCTTTTTGGGGTCCTACGAGCAGTACTTC
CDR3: CASSFLGSYEQYF

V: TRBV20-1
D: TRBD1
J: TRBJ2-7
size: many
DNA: TGCAGTGCTAGAACAGGGGGCAGGTACGAGCAGTACTTC
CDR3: CSARTGGRYEQYF

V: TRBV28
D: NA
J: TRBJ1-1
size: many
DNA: TGTGCCAGCAGTTTATCGCGCACGGGGGGCACTGAAGCTTTCTTT
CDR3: CASSLSRTGGTEAFF

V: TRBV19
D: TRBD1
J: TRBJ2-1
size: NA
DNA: TGTGCCAGTAGTGCCGGGCCGGGACAGGAGCAGTTCTTC
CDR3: CASSAGPGQEQFF

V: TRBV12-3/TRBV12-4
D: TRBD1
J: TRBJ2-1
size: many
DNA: TGTGCCAGCACCTCGCCGGGACAGGAGGAGCAGTTCTTC
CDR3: CASTSPGQEEQFF

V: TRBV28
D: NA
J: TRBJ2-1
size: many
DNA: TGTGCCAGCAGACCGGGACCCCGCAATGAGCAGTTCTTC
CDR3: CASRPGPRNEQFF

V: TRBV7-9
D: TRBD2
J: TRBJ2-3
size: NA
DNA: TGTGCCAGCAGGCCTCCGGGACTAGCTGGAGATACGCAGTATTTT
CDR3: CASRPPGLAGDTQYF

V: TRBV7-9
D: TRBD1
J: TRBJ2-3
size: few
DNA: TGTGCCAGCAGCTCCCCGACAGGGGGCGAAGCTCAGTATTTT
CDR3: CASSSPTGGEAQYF

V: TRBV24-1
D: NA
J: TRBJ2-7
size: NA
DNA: TGTGCCACCAGAGATGAGGGCTCCTACGAGCAGTACTTC
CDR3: CATRDEGSYEQYF

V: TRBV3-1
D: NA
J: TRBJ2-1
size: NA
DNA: TGTGCCAGCAGCCAAGACCTGCTAGATGAGCAGTTCTTC
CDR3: CASSQDLLDEQFF

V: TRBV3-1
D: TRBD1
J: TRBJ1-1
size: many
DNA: TGTGCCAGCAGCCAAGATGACAGGGGTTACACTGAAGCTTTCTTT
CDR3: CASSQDDRGYTEAFF

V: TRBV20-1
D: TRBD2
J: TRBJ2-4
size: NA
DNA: TGCAGGGCTCCGGCTCCGACCGGGGGGGGAAACATTCAGTACTTC
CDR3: CRAPAPTGGGNIQYF

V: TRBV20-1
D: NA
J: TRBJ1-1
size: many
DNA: TGCAGTGCTAGAGCCGCGGGGAGGAACACTGAAGCTTTCTTT
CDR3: CSARAAGRNTEAFF

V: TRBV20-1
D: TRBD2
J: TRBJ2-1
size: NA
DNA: TGCAGTGCTAGTCCGACTAGCGGGGTCAATGAGCAGTTCTTC
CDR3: CSASPTSGVNEQFF

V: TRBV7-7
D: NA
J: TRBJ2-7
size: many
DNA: TGTGCCAGCAGCCCCGGCGGCGGGATCTACGAGCAGTACTTC
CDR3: CASSPGGGIYEQYF

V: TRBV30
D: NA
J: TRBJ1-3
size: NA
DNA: TGTGCCTGGAGAGTAAGTGGAAACACCATATATTTT
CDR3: CAWRVSGNTIYF

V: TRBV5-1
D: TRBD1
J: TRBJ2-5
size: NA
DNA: TGCGCCAGCAGCTCTGGCAGGGGGCTGCAAGAGACCCAGTACTTC
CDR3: CASSSGRGLQETQYF

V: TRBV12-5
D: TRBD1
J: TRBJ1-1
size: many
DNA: TGTGCTAGTGGTTTGGGGGGGGACAGTAACACTGAAGCTTTCTTT
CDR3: CASGLGGDSNTEAFF

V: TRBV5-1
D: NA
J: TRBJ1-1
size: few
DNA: TGCGCCAGCAGCACAGAAGTTGCGGCCGCTGAAGCTTTCTTT
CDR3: CASSTEVAAAEAFF

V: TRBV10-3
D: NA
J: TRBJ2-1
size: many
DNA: TGTGCCATCAGTGCACAAACTGGGCTGGGGGTGATCTACAATGAGCAGTTCTTC
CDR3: CAISAQTGLGVIYNEQFF

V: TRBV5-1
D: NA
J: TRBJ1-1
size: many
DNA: TGCGCCAGCAGCTTGGATTGGGGACGGTCGAACACTGAAGCTTTCTTT
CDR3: CASSLDWGRSNTEAFF

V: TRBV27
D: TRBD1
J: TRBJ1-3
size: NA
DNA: TGTGCCAGCAGGAAACAGGGGGCAGGAAACACCATATATTTT
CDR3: CASRKQGAGNTIYF

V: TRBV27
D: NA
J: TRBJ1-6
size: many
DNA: TGTGCCAGCAGTTTATCGGATTCACCCCTCCACTTT
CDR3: CASSLSDSPLHF

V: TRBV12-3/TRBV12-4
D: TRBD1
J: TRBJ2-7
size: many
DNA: TGTGCCAGCAGCCACTCAGGGGGCACCTACGAGCAGTACTTC
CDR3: CASSHSGGTYEQYF

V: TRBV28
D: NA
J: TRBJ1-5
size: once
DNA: TGTGCCAGCCGATCCAACAATCAGCCCCAGCATTTT
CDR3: CASRSNNQPQHF

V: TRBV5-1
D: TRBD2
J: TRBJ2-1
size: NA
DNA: TGCGCCAGCAGCTTGGCGACTAGCGGGAACAATGAGCAGTTCTTC
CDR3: CASSLATSGNNEQFF

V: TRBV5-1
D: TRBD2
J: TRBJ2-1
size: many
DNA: TGCGCCAGCAGCTTGGACCCAAAGACTAGCGGAGCCTACAATGAGCAGTTCTTC
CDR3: CASSLDPKTSGAYNEQFF

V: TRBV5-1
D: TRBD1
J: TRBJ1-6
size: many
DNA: TGCGCCAGCAGCTGGGCAGGGGGAAATTCACCCCTCCACTTT
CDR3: CASSWAGGNSPLHF

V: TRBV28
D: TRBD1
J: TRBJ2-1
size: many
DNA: TGTGCCAGCAGCCCGGGACAGAACAATGAGCAGTTCTTC
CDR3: CASSPGQNNEQFF

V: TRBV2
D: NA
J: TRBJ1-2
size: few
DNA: TGTGCCAGCAGTGAGGAGGGGGGGCTCAGTTTTGGCTACACCTTC
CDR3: CASSEEGGLSFGYTF

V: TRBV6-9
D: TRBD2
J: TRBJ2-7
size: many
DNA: TGTGCCAGCAGTTACGTGTCGTACGGGAGGTCCTACGAGCAGTACTTC
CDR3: CASSYVSYGRSYEQYF

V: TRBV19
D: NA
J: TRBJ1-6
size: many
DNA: TGTGCCAGTAGTATCACTCGATCCAACGGGGTTTATAATTCACCCCTCCACTTT
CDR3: CASSITRSNGVYNSPLHF

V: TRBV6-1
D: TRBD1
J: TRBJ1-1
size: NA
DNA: TGTGCCAGCAGTGCCTCGGGGACAGGGACGAACACTGAAGCTTTCTTT
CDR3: CASSASGTGTNTEAFF

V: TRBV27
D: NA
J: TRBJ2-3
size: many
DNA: TGTGCCAGCAGTACCAGCTCAGATACGCAGTATTTT
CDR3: CASSTSSDTQYF

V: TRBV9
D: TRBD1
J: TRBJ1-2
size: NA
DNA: TGTGCCAGCAGCGTAGCTACTCGCGGACAGGGAGATTATGGCTACACCTTC
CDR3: CASSVATRGQGDYGYTF